These T cell receptor beta chains were read from a single sample in a study of shared clonotypes between healthy human individuals. Clones were read by immunoSEQ multiplex PCR, and TCRdb kept only the in-frame ones, dropping some. In the table there are under 2,500,000 clones, about 94% of which are singletons. The sample taken for sequencing was naive CD4+ T cells sorted from blood. These receptors were obtained from a man aged 18 to 29 in good health. CDR3s include the opening cysteine and the closing phenylalanine or tryptophan.

j_call v_call cdr3_aa
TRBJ1-1 TRBV10-2 CASSSVTGRTEAFF
TRBJ2-1 TRBV10-3 CAIARGESNEQFF
TRBJ2-1 TRBV19 CASSATRSSYNEQFF
TRBJ2-1 TRBV27 CASSFKERNYNEQFF
TRBJ2-7 TRBV2 CASTSSRGSGLYEQYF
TRBJ2-7 TRBV19 CASSIGQGHSYEQYF
TRBJ2-1 TRBV18 CASSPGWDSSYNEQFF
TRBJ2-1 TRBV5-4 CASSQGTESSYNEQFF
TRBJ2-7 TRBV11-2 CASSLDWDTTYEQYF
TRBJ2-1 TRBV7-9 CASSLELGRNEQFF
TRBJ1-2 TRBV27 CAAYSPGPYGYTF
TRBJ1-1 TRBV5-1 CASSLEGQGAWTEAFF
TRBJ2-2 TRBV11-3 CASSPGQGQTGELFF
TRBJ1-2 TRBV10-3 CAISGGQGALGYTF
TRBJ2-3 TRBV4-1 CASSQGSPDTQYF
TRBJ2-1 TRBV6-5 CASSLAGYYNEQFF
TRBJ2-7 TRBV5-1 CASSAPPFYEQYF
TRBJ1-5 TRBV11-3 CASSPRVRGRKQPQHF
TRBJ2-1 TRBV2 CASSGTVNNEQFF
TRBJ2-3 TRBV5-4 CASSRDTDTQYF
TRBJ2-1 TRBV11-2 CASGGVSYNEQFF
TRBJ2-5 TRBV4-2 CASSQDNSGSGWETQYF
TRBJ1-2 TRBV12-5 CASGLGQGTNYGYTF
TRBJ2-7 TRBV6-6 CASGQGSVYEQYF
TRBJ1-4 TRBV7-9 CASSSWTDSNEKLFF
TRBJ2-7 TRBV5-1 CASSSRTGAYEQYF
TRBJ1-6 TRBV2 CASSALGNLSPLHF
TRBJ2-7 TRBV27 CASSLWAPGRSHEQYF
TRBJ2-5 TRBV6-6 CASSFQGVRETQYF
TRBJ2-5 TRBV10-3 CAISERGTNQETQYF
TRBJ2-2 TRBV5-8 CASSLNWGPLPGELFF
TRBJ1-2 TRBV10-3 CAISDGGAVGGYTF
TRBJ2-2 TRBV18 CASSPRQGATGELFF
TRBJ2-1 TRBV29-1 CSVAVLEGDFSEQFF
TRBJ2-3 TRBV29-1 CSVDLSADTQYF
TRBJ2-3 TRBV6-1 CASTTGGGTDTQYF
TRBJ2-7 TRBV5-6 CASSLEGQGFIFREQYF
TRBJ1-5 TRBV7-2 CASSSEGQPNQPQHF
TRBJ2-5 TRBV7-9 CASSFIRETQYF
TRBJ1-6 TRBV12-2 CASRDRDFPSYNSPLHF
TRBJ1-2 TRBV5-1 CASSPGGQRGYTF
TRBJ2-7 TRBV28 CASSLTGGEQYF
TRBJ2-2 TRBV11-2 CASSPHRDRNTGELFF
TRBJ2-3 TRBV2 CASSLLAGERYF